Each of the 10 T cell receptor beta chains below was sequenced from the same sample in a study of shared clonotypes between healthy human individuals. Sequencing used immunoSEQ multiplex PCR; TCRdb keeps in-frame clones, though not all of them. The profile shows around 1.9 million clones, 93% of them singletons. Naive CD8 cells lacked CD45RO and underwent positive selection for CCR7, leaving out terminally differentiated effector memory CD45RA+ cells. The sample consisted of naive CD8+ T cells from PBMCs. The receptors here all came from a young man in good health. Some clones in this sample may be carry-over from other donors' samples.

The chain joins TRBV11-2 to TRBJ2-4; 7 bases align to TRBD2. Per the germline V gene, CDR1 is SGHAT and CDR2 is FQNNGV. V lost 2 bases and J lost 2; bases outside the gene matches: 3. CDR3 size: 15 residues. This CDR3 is CASSLTGGSKNIQYF. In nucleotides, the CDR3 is TGTGCCAGCAGCTTAACGGGAGGTTCCAAAAACATTCAGTACTTC.

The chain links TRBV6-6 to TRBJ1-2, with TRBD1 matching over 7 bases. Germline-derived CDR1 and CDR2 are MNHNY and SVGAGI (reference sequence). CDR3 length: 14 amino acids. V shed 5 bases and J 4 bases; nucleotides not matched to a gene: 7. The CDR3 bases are TGTGCCAGCAGTAACCGGGACAGCAGCTATGGCTACACCTTC. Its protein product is CASSNRDSSYGYTF.

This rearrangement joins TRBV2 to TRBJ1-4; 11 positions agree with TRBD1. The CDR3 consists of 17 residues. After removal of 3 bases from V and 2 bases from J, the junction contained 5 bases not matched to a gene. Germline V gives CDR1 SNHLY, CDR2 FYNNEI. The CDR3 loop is CASSDGTGGETNEKLFF. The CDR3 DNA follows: TGTGCCAGCAGTGATGGGACAGGGGGTGAGACTAATGAAAAACTGTTTTTT.

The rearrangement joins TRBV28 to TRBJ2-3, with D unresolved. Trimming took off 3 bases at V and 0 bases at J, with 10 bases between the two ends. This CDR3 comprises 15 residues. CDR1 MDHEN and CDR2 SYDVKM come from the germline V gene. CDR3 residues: CASSFRITSTDTQYF. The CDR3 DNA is TGTGCCAGCAGTTTCAGGATAACTAGCACAGATACGCAGTATTTT.

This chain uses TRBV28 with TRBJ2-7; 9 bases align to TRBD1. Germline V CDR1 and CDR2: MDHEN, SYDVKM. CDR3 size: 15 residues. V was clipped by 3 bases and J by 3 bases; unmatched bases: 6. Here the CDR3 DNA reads TGTGCCAGCAGTTTGGGACAGGGCCTTAACTACGAGCAGTACTTC. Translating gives CASSLGQGLNYEQYF.

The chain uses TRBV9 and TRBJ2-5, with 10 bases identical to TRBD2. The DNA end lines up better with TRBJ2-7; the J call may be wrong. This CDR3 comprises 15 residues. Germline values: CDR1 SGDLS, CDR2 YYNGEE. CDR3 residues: CASSYRASGSYEQYF. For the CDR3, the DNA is TGTGCCAGCAGTTACAGGGCTAGCGGGAGTTACGAGCAGTACTTC.

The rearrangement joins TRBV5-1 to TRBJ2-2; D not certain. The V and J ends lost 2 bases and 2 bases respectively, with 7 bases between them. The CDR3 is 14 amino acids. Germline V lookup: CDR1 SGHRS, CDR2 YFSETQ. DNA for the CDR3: TGCGCCAGCAGCTTTACACATAACACCGGGGAGCTGTTTTTT. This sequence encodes CASSFTHNTGELFF.

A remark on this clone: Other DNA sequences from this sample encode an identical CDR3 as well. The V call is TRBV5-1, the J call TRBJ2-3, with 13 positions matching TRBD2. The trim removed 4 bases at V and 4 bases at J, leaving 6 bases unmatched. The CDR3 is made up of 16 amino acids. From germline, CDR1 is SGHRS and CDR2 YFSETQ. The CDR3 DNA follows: TGCGCCAGCAGCCTTGGACTAGCGGGAGTGGCAGATACGCAGTATTTT. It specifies CASSLGLAGVADTQYF.

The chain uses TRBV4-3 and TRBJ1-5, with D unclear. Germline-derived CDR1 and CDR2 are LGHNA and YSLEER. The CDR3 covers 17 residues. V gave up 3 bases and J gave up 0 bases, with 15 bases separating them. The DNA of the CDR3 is TGCGCCAGCAGCCAGGTACGCTTGGATTATAGCAATCAGCCCCAGCATTTT. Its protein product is CASSQVRLDYSNQPQHF.

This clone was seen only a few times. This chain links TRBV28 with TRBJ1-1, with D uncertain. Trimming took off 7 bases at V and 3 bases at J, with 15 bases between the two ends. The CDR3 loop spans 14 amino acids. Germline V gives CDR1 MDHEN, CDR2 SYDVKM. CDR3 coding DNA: TGTGCCAGCACTTCGGACGGGAGGGACACTGAAGCTTTCTTT. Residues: CASTSDGRDTEAFF.